These 10 T cell receptor beta chains originate from one sample sequenced in a study of cytomegalovirus exposure and HLA in healthy donors. 13 Jbeta primers and 60 Vbeta primers were used for the PCR. TCRdb keeps only in-frame clones here, not all; method: immunoSEQ multiplex PCR. The sample has about 110,000 clones; over 60% are singletons. Sequenced material: PBMCs. The receptor set was obtained from a woman in her thirties in good health and CMV-seronegative.

The chain is built from TRBV6-5 and TRBJ2-7; no clear D gene. This CDR3 contains 13 residues. The V end was cut by 0 bases, the J end by 3 bases, with 6 bases between. CDR1 and CDR2 from the germline V gene are MNHEY and SVGAGI. As DNA, the CDR3 is TGTGCCAGCAGTTACTCTTCCTACTACGAGCAGTACTTC. Translated: CASSYSSYYEQYF.

This sequence joins TRBV27 and TRBJ1-2; D is ambiguous. Trimming stripped 8 bases from V and 7 bases from J, with 14 bases between. In germline, CDR1 is MNHEY, CDR2 SMNVEV (reference sequence). The CDR3 runs to 12 residues. The CDR3 sequence is CASGWGGSGYTF. The DNA of the CDR3 is TGTGCCAGCGGTTGGGGAGGATCTGGCTACACCTTC.

This clone turned up a few times. The chain links TRBV27 to TRBJ2-7; the D gene is possibly TRBD1 (5 bases). V was clipped by 3 bases and J by 5 bases, with 14 bases between them. The CDR3 contains 14 residues. CDR1 is MNHEY and CDR2 is SMNVEV in the germline V gene (reference sequence). CDR3 loop: CASSFGQGRDEQYF. CDR3 in DNA: TGTGCCAGCAGTTTCGGGCAGGGTCGGGACGAGCAGTACTTC.

The chain is built from TRBV29-1 and TRBJ1-5; D is possibly TRBD1 (5 bases). The CDR3 is 14 residues long. Germline V gene lookup returns CDR1 SQVTM and CDR2 ANQGSEA. V was trimmed by 6 bases and J by 5 bases, leaving 17 bases between them. CDR3 in amino acids: CSVQMGGTDQPQHF. Written as DNA, the CDR3 is TGCAGCGTGCAAATGGGGGGGACGGATCAGCCCCAGCATTTT.

The chain carries TRBV7-8 and TRBJ1-1, with no clear D. The V gene lost 3 bases and the J gene lost 5 bases, with 13 bases spanning the gap. The CDR3 consists of 14 residues. Germline loops: CDR1 SGHVS, CDR2 FQNEAQ. CDR3 nucleotides: TGTGCCAGCAGCTTCCGGGATCCGGGGACTGAAGCTTTCTTT. Protein sequence: CASSFRDPGTEAFF.

The chain uses TRBV5-1 and TRBJ1-2, with D possibly TRBD1 on 6 matching bases. The V and J ends lost 2 bases and 8 bases respectively, with 10 bases between them. Germline V gene lookup returns CDR1 SGHRS and CDR2 YFSETQ. This CDR3 has 12 residues. CDR3 sequence (DNA): TGCGCCAGCAGCTTACCAGGGGAAGGCTACACCTTC. This codes for CASSLPGEGYTF.

The chain is built from TRBV28 and TRBJ1-5; 11 bases agree with TRBD1. The CDR3 length is 15 residues. Germline lookup yields CDR1 MDHEN and CDR2 SYDVKM. With 7 bases clipped from V and 7 bases from J, the junction kept 9 bases outside the gene matches. The CDR3 DNA reads as TGTGCCAGCACTGGCGGACAGGGGGCCGGCCAGCCCCAGCATTTT. Translating it yields CASTGGQGAGQPQHF.

The chain is built from TRBV7-2 and TRBJ2-7; TRBD2 agrees at 8 bases. The trim removed 5 bases at V and 5 bases at J, leaving 11 bases unmatched. Germline loops: CDR1 SGHTA, CDR2 FQGNSA. This CDR3 has 15 amino acids. The CDR3 DNA reads as TGTGCCAGCAGCAGAGACCGGGGGGGCCTTAACGAGCAGTACTTC. It codes for CASSRDRGGLNEQYF.

By sample share, this clone is medium-sized. The chain employs TRBV23-1 and TRBJ1-3; D gene uncertain. TRBV23-1 is assigned to the ORF class and has an uncertain function. Trimming took off 4 bases at V and 4 bases at J, with 14 bases between the two ends. The CDR3 is 15 amino acids. The CDR3 here is CASSPRPRGGNTIYF. The CDR3, as DNA: TGCGCCAGCAGTCCTCGACCCCGCGGCGGAAACACCATATATTTT.

This clone was detected a few times. CDR3 in DNA: TGCAGCGTTGGGGACAGCGGCCAAGAGACCCAGTACTTC. Amino acids: CSVGDSGQETQYF. The chain uses TRBV29-1 and TRBJ2-5; TRBD1 matches 7 bases. This CDR3 has 13 amino acids. The V gene end was trimmed by 4 bases and the J gene end by 1 base; junction bases not matched to a gene: 3. The germline gives CDR1 SQVTM, CDR2 ANQGSEA.